This passage covers 27 T cell receptor beta chains from one sample sequenced in a study of blood T cell repertoires in COVID-19. The data were produced by immunoSEQ multiplex PCR, yet TCRdb's version contains in-frame clones alone and is incomplete. The data show roughly 110,000 clones, about 85% seen once. The sequenced sample consisted of peripheral blood. All receptors derive from a woman aged 55-69 years with COVID-19, enrolled during active disease.

The chain uses TRBV27 and TRBJ2-2; 9 bases map to TRBD1. V gave up 5 bases and J gave up 4 bases; unmatched junction bases: 8. In germline, CDR1 is MNHEY, CDR2 SMNVEV (reference sequence). The CDR3 totals 16 residues. The CDR3 spells CASSPPGQGGTGELFF. The CDR3 DNA sequence: TGTGCCAGCAGTCCACCGGGACAGGGCGGCACCGGGGAGCTGTTTTTT.

This CDR3 is CASSKGTGWNTEAFF. The CDR3 DNA reads TGTGCCAGCAGCAAAGGGACAGGCTGGAACACTGAAGCTTTCTTT. The V and J genes are TRBV6-2 or TRBV6-3 and TRBJ1-1; TRBD1 aligns across 8 bases. Trimming took 6 bases from V and 1 from J; bases not matched to a gene: 7. Germline CDR1 is MNHEY and CDR2 is SVGEGT. The CDR3 is 15 amino acids.

The rearrangement joins TRBV27 to TRBJ2-4; D not resolved. With 7 bases removed from V and 6 bases from J, the gap between germline ends came to 16 bases. Looked up from germline, CDR1 is MNHEY and CDR2 is SMNVEV (reference sequence). The CDR3 spans 14 residues. The CDR3 nucleotides are TGTGCCAGCACCCTAAGTCCGAATTCAAACATTCAGTACTTC. Amino acid sequence: CASTLSPNSNIQYF.

The rearrangement uses TRBV27 and TRBJ1-1, with no clear D. This CDR3 comprises 14 residues. CDR1 is MNHEY and CDR2 is SMNVEV in the germline V gene (reference sequence). The V and J ends lost 7 bases and 0 bases respectively, with 12 bases between them. CDR3 sequence: CASTPGPMNTEAFF. The CDR3 DNA sequence: TGTGCCAGCACGCCAGGCCCCATGAACACTGAAGCTTTCTTT.

The V and J genes are TRBV25-1 and TRBJ2-2, with a weak D call TRBD1 (5 bases). Trimming removed 1 base from V and 1 base from J, with 10 bases in between. CDR3 length: 16 residues. CDR1 is MGHDK, CDR2 SYGVNS, per germline. CDR3 sequence: CASSESTGMNTGELFF. The CDR3 coding sequence is TGTGCCAGCAGTGAATCAACAGGAATGAACACCGGGGAGCTGTTTTTT.

CDR3 DNA sequence: TGTGCCAGCAGCTTAGGGGGACTTACCTACGAGCAGTACTTC. Residues: CASSLGGLTYEQYF. The rearrangement links TRBV11-3 to TRBJ2-7; D might be TRBD2 (6 bases). This CDR3 has 14 residues. The V and J ends lost 1 base and 2 bases respectively, with 9 bases between them. Germline assignment: CDR1 SGHNT and CDR2 YENEEA.

V usage is TRBV27 and J usage is TRBJ2-5; 8 positions agree with TRBD2. Germline CDR1 and CDR2: MNHEY and SMNVEV (reference sequence). The CDR3 loop spans 14 amino acids. V was clipped by 3 bases and J by 5 bases; unmatched bases: 5. This CDR3 is CASSFSLAAETQYF. The CDR3 nucleotides read TGTGCCAGCAGTTTTTCACTAGCGGCGGAGACCCAGTACTTC.

The V gene is TRBV7-8, the J gene TRBJ2-2; the match to TRBD2 covers 8 bases. V lost 5 bases to trimming and J lost 7 bases; unmatched junction nucleotides: 12. Germline loops: CDR1 SGHVS, CDR2 FQNEAQ. The CDR3 length is 16 residues. The DNA for the CDR3 is TGTGCCAGCAGCACCTTCGGGCGGGGGGTCGGCGGGGAGCTGTTTTTT. It specifies CASSTFGRGVGGELFF.

The V call is TRBV6-5, the J call TRBJ1-4; perhaps TRBD1 as D (6 bases). Germline loops: CDR1 MNHEY, CDR2 SVGAGI. The CDR3 runs to 14 residues. The CDR3 is CATQSRGTNEKLFF. The CDR3 coding sequence is TGTGCGACCCAATCCAGGGGAACTAATGAAAAACTGTTTTTT.

The chain has TRBV28 and TRBJ2-1; D uncertain. CDR1 is MDHEN and CDR2 is SYDVKM in the germline V gene. This CDR3 region has 12 residues. Trimming shortened V by 3 bases and J by 6 bases, and 6 bases separated the two germline ends. The CDR3 loop is CASSLQFNEQFF. The CDR3 DNA sequence: TGTGCCAGCAGTTTGCAGTTCAATGAGCAGTTCTTC.

The chain has TRBV5-4 and TRBJ1-2; D is ambiguous. The V end was cut by 4 bases, the J end by 8 bases, with 15 bases between. Germline V gene lookup returns CDR1 SGHNT and CDR2 YYREEE (reference sequence). The length of the CDR3 is 13 residues. The CDR3 coding sequence is TGTGCCAGCAGCCTTCGGGTAACGGGAGGCTACACCTTC. This sequence encodes CASSLRVTGGYTF.

The V gene is TRBV28, the J gene TRBJ1-3; D unclear. CDR1 and CDR2 from the germline V gene are MDHEN and SYDVKM. Deletions cut 5 bases from V and 4 bases from J, with 18 bases between. The CDR3 has 16 residues. Written as DNA, the CDR3 is TGTGCCAGCAGTCCACTAGAAAGGGCCGGAGGAAACACCATATATTTT. Translation: CASSPLERAGGNTIYF.

CDR3 loop: CASSLDSLGSEQYF. DNA for the CDR3: TGCGCCAGCAGTCTAGACTCTCTCGGGAGCGAGCAGTACTTC. The V and J genes are TRBV5-1 and TRBJ2-7; possible D gene TRBD2, 6 bases. The germline CDR1 and CDR2 sequences are SGHRS and YFSETQ. Trimming left V 5 bases short and J 6 bases short, with 18 bases between. There are 14 residues in the CDR3.

The rearrangement links TRBV11-2 to TRBJ2-7, with D hard to call. The V and J ends lost 1 base and 2 bases respectively, with 12 bases between them. Germline lookup yields CDR1 SGHAT and CDR2 FQNNGV. The CDR3 is made up of 15 amino acids. CDR3 in amino acids: CASSLGDFGAYEQYF. In DNA, the CDR3 is TGTGCCAGCAGCTTAGGTGATTTCGGAGCCTACGAGCAGTACTTC.

The V call is TRBV6-5, the J call TRBJ1-5; tentatively, D is TRBD1 (5 bases). This CDR3 has 13 residues. Germline lookup yields CDR1 MNHEY and CDR2 SVGAGI. Deletions cut 4 bases from V and 7 bases from J, with 11 bases between. CDR3 region: CASSSRGGQPQHF. DNA of the CDR3: TGTGCCAGCAGTTCTAGGGGAGGCCAGCCCCAGCATTTT.

V usage is TRBV10-2 and J usage is TRBJ1-1; D gene ambiguous. This CDR3 contains 13 residues. Germline V gives CDR1 WSHSY, CDR2 SAAADI. Trimming removed 7 bases at V and 1 base at J, with 10 bases between. CDR3: CASNLVQNTEAFF. For the CDR3, the DNA is TGCGCCAGCAACTTAGTCCAGAACACTGAAGCTTTCTTT.

The rearrangement links TRBV7-2 to TRBJ2-5, with 10 nucleotides matching TRBD2. This CDR3 is 18 amino acids long. The germline CDR1 and CDR2 sequences are SGHTA and FQGNSA. V dropped 1 base and J dropped 3; count of bases not matched to a gene: 11. CDR3 protein: CASSLGLSGTSVEETQYF. For the CDR3, the DNA is TGTGCCAGCAGCTTAGGACTATCCGGGACTAGCGTAGAAGAGACCCAGTACTTC.

The chain couples TRBV6-4 to TRBJ1-2, with TRBD1 identical over 9 bases. Germline values: CDR1 MRHNA, CDR2 SNTAGT. The trim removed 2 bases at V and 8 bases at J, leaving 3 bases unmatched. The CDR3 length is 13 residues. The DNA of the CDR3 is TGTGCCAGCAGTGACCGGACAGGGGAAGGCTACACCTTC. Amino acid sequence: CASSDRTGEGYTF.

The V gene is TRBV12-5, the J gene TRBJ2-3; the D gene is possibly TRBD1 (5 bases). The V and J ends lost 6 bases and 3 bases respectively, with 22 bases between them. The CDR3 has 17 amino acids. Germline V CDR1 and CDR2: LGHNT, FRNRAP. CDR3 sequence (DNA): TGTGCTAGTGGCCAGGACACGCTCGAGTGGCTGACAGATACGCAGTATTTT. Protein product: CASGQDTLEWLTDTQYF.

The chain joins TRBV19 to TRBJ2-7; the D gene is possibly TRBD1 (5 bases). Trimming pared 5 bases from V and 3 bases from J, leaving 20 bases between. The CDR3 loop spans 16 amino acids. CDR1 is LNHDA and CDR2 is SQIVND in the germline V gene (reference sequence). CDR3 sequence reads: CASSRTYEVRVYEQYF. CDR3 bases: TGTGCCAGTAGTCGGACATATGAGGTGCGAGTCTACGAGCAGTACTTC.

This clone was seen more than once but under ten times. The V gene is TRBV5-4, the J gene TRBJ2-3, with D perhaps matching TRBD2 (6 bases). Germline V gives CDR1 SGHNT, CDR2 YYREEE (reference sequence). CDR3 length: 16 amino acids. V gave up 1 base and J gave up 2 bases, with 14 bases separating them. The chain's CDR3 is CASSLSFGGDTDTQYF. DNA for the CDR3: TGTGCCAGCAGCTTGTCGTTCGGGGGAGACACAGATACGCAGTATTTT.

V usage is TRBV24-1 and J usage is TRBJ1-2; the D is unclear. Germline assignment: CDR1 KGHDR and CDR2 SFDVKD. This CDR3 has 14 residues. Trimming took off 4 bases at V and 8 bases at J, with 16 bases between the two ends. DNA of the CDR3: TGTGCCACCAGTGACCGCTCGAGGCTTCGCGGCTACACCTTC. It yields the protein CATSDRSRLRGYTF.

The V gene is TRBV29-1, the J gene TRBJ1-2; D possibly corresponds to TRBD1 (5 bases). The germline V gene has CDR1 SQVTM and CDR2 ANQGSEA. Deletions cut 7 bases from V and 4 bases from J, with 13 bases between. CDR3 size: 12 residues. The CDR3 DNA reads TGCAGCGCAGAACAGGATTTCTATGGCTACACCTTC. Translation: CSAEQDFYGYTF.

The V gene is TRBV6-1, the J gene TRBJ2-7; D uncertain. The germline gives CDR1 MNHNS, CDR2 SASEGT. The CDR3 extends over 16 amino acids. V was clipped by 1 base and J by 3 bases, with 16 bases between them. CDR3 bases: TGTGCCAGCAGTGAAGACGTACCAGGTTGGGTCTACGAGCAGTACTTC. Translating gives CASSEDVPGWVYEQYF.

The table lists this clone with a few counts. The rearrangement uses TRBV27 and TRBJ1-5; 12 bases are a match to TRBD1. CDR3 length equals 18 residues. The trim removed 5 bases at V and 2 bases at J, leaving 10 bases unmatched. The germline CDR1 and CDR2 sequences are MNHEY and SMNVEV (reference sequence). The CDR3 sequence is CASSLTGTGGIGNQPQHF. The CDR3 DNA follows: TGTGCCAGCAGTCTTACCGGGACAGGGGGCATTGGCAATCAGCCCCAGCATTTT.

This clone is a singleton in its sample. The chain couples TRBV9 to TRBJ2-3; D is undetermined. The germline gives CDR1 SGDLS, CDR2 YYNGEE. Trimming cost V 3 bases and J 0 bases, with 8 bases left between them. This CDR3 spans 14 amino acids. The CDR3 protein is CASSGSLSTDTQYF. In nucleotides, the CDR3 is TGTGCCAGCAGCGGGAGCCTCAGCACAGATACGCAGTATTTT. Together with reference TRBV9 and TRBJ2-3, the CDR3 gives the full variable domain: DSGVTQTPKHLITATGQRVTLRCSPRSGDLSVYWYQQSLDQGLQFLIQYYNGEERAKGNILERFSAQQFPDLHSELNLSSLELGDSALYFCASSGSLSTDTQYFGPGTRLTVL.

This clone has a handful of counts. V gene TRBV30 combines with J gene TRBJ1-5; D gene ambiguous. With 0 bases removed from V and 4 bases from J, the gap between germline ends came to 7 bases. The CDR3 extends over 13 amino acids. Looked up from germline, CDR1 is GTSNPN and CDR2 is SVGIG (reference sequence). The CDR3: CAWSVSVNQPQHF. The DNA for the CDR3 is TGTGCCTGGAGTGTGTCAGTTAATCAGCCCCAGCATTTT.